This T cell receptor beta chain derives from a study of vaccination and CD4 T cells after COVID-19. The overall study: SARS-CoV-2, HCoV-NL63, HCoV-OC43 and HCoV-229E supplied the overlapping spike peptides used to stimulate cells. Overall study findings and caveats: Spike mono-reactivity was the property of 304 of 307 vaccine-specific clones in convalescent patients.

CDR1 is MNHNS and CDR2 is SASEGT in the germline V gene. V was shortened by 6 bases and J by 0 bases, with 9 bases between the two germline ends. The CDR3 covers 14 residues. Indicated treatment: approximately nine-day PBMC culture with coronavirus spike peptide pools or control peptides (ViraFEST assay). Collection of the unexposed donor's CD4+ T cells took place before the COVID-19 pandemic (2011-2018). Via ViraFEST, peptide pools expanded antigen-specific T cells before TCR sequencing. At both days 3 and 7, half the medium was replaced with fresh IL-2 medium. As for this clonotype: Its target is unknown.

Sequencing of DNA taken from cultured CD4+ T cells relied on the Oncomine TCR Beta short-read assay. The genomic DNA was obtained from cultured CD4+ T cells by extraction with the QIAamp micro DNA kit. TCRdb processed the PCR reads anew with MiXCR; each CDR3 protein has one entry. The sample carries 11,000 or so distinct CDR3 sequences, about two fifths recorded once. The chain combines TRBV6-1 with TRBJ1-5; D is unclear. The source material was CD4+ T cells from blood, cultured in vitro. The TCR sequence derives from a human donor in good health. CDR3 loop: CASRRTYSNQPQHF. CDR3 nucleotides: TGTGCCAGCAGGAGGACCTATAGCAATCAGCCCCAGCATTTT.